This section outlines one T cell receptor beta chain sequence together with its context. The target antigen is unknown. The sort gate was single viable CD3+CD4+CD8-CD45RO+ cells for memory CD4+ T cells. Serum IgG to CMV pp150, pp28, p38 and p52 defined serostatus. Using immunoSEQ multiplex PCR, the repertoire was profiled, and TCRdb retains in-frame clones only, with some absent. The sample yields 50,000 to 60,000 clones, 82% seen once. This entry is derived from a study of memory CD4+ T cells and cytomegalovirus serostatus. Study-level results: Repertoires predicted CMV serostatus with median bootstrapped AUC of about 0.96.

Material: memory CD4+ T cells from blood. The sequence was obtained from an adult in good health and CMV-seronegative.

CDR3 sequence: CAISGQGNTEAFF. In DNA form, the CDR3 reads TGTGCCATCAGTGGACAAGGAAACACTGAAGCTTTCTTT. V gene TRBV10-3 combines with J gene TRBJ1-1; D unresolved. V was cut by 4 bases and J by 2 bases, with 8 bases left in between. The CDR3 length is 13 residues. From germline, CDR1 is ENHRY and CDR2 SYGVKD.